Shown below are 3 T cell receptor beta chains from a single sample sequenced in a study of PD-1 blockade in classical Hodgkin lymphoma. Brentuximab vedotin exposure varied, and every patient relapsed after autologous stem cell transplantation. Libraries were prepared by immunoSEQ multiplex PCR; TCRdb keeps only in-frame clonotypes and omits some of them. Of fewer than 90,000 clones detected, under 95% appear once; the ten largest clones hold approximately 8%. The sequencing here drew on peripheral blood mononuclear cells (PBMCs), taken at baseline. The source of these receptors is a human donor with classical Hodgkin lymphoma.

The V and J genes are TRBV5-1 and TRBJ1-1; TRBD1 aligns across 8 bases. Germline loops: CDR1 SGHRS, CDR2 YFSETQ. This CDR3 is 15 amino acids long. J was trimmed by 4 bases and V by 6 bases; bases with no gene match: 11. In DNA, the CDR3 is TGCGCCAGCAACCTCAGGACAGGGAGGAGCACTGAAGCTTTCTTT. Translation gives CASNLRTGRSTEAFF.

The CDR3 protein is CASSDDSGASTEAFF. The CDR3 DNA is TGTGCCAGCAGCGACGACTCTGGGGCGAGCACTGAAGCTTTCTTT. The chain couples TRBV9 to TRBJ1-1; possibly TRBD1 for D (5 bases). From germline, CDR1 is SGDLS and CDR2 YYNGEE. The CDR3 extends over 15 amino acids. V was pared by 3 bases and J by 4 bases, with 16 bases between.

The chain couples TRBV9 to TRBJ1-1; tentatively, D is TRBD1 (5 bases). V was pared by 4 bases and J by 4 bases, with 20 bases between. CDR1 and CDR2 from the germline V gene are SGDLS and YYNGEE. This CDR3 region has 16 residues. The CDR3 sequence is CASSPQPGRGGTEAFF. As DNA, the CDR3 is TGTGCCAGCAGCCCTCAACCCGGGAGGGGTGGCACTGAAGCTTTCTTT.